These T cell receptor beta chains were read from a single sample in a study of cytomegalovirus exposure and HLA in healthy donors. The data were produced by immunoSEQ multiplex PCR, yet TCRdb's version contains in-frame clones alone and is incomplete. Of approximately 96,000 clones detected, 74% appear once; the ten largest clones hold under 2%. The source material was PBMCs. These receptors originate from a male donor in good health and CMV-seronegative. Each CDR3 is given with its conserved first and last residue. Each record gives: V gene, CDR3 length, J gene, CDR3 protein.

v_gene: TRBV6-6
len: 15
j_gene: TRBJ1-2
CDR3aa: CASSDRDRGFYGYTF

v_gene: TRBV19
len: 12
j_gene: TRBJ2-7
CDR3aa: CASSADSYEQYF

v_gene: TRBV7-9
len: 14
j_gene: TRBJ2-7
CDR3aa: CASSSPGGDYEQYF

v_gene: TRBV6-1
len: 16
j_gene: TRBJ2-3
CDR3aa: CASSEVAGAPSDTQYF

v_gene: TRBV2
len: 16
j_gene: TRBJ2-3
CDR3aa: CASSERTSGRSDTQYF

v_gene: TRBV6-5
len: 12
j_gene: TRBJ2-7
CDR3aa: CASTSSAYEQYF

v_gene: TRBV5-6
len: 15
j_gene: TRBJ1-4
CDR3aa: CASRPMTGVLEKLFF

v_gene: TRBV5-4
len: 14
j_gene: TRBJ2-3
CDR3aa: CASTKERAWDTQYF

v_gene: TRBV5-1
len: 15
j_gene: TRBJ2-3
CDR3aa: CASSILAVPPDTQYF

v_gene: TRBV30
len: 14
j_gene: TRBJ1-1
CDR3aa: CAWSVLVGDTEAFF

v_gene: TRBV9
len: 15
j_gene: TRBJ1-2
CDR3aa: CASSVDPSANYGYTF

v_gene: TRBV13
len: 13
j_gene: TRBJ2-7
CDR3aa: CASSSSTGGEQYF

v_gene: TRBV15
len: 17
j_gene: TRBJ2-3
CDR3aa: CATSRDSARRSTDTQYF

v_gene: TRBV6-1
len: 14
j_gene: TRBJ1-1
CDR3aa: CASSEARGGTEAFF

v_gene: TRBV28
len: 15
j_gene: TRBJ2-7
CDR3aa: CASRTGLAGIYEQYF

v_gene: TRBV5-6
len: 14
j_gene: TRBJ2-5
CDR3aa: CASSLSGPQETQYF

v_gene: TRBV7-2
len: 15
j_gene: TRBJ2-7
CDR3aa: CASSFAGGSSYEQYF

v_gene: TRBV10-3
len: 14
j_gene: TRBJ2-5
CDR3aa: CAINPGQARETQYF

v_gene: TRBV18
len: 14
j_gene: TRBJ1-1
CDR3aa: CASSPPTVNTEAFF

v_gene: TRBV7-9
len: 13
j_gene: TRBJ2-1
CDR3aa: CASSLGYYNEQFF

v_gene: TRBV7-8
len: 12
j_gene: TRBJ2-7
CDR3aa: CASGTGPYEQYF

v_gene: TRBV15
len: 15
j_gene: TRBJ2-7
CDR3aa: CATSSLTGGVYEQYF

v_gene: TRBV28
len: 14
j_gene: TRBJ1-1
CDR3aa: CASSLSREITEAFF

v_gene: TRBV7-6
len: 17
j_gene: TRBJ1-1
CDR3aa: CASSPGGAGHAGTEAFF

v_gene: TRBV5-1
len: 15
j_gene: -
CDR3aa: CASSLNPGTGNEQYF

v_gene: TRBV5-1
len: 15
j_gene: TRBJ2-6
CDR3aa: CASSFGRTGANVLTF

v_gene: TRBV6-5
len: 13
j_gene: TRBJ1-5
CDR3aa: CASSKGRYRPQHF

v_gene: TRBV7-9
len: 15
j_gene: TRBJ1-1
CDR3aa: CASSNSRGENTEAFF

v_gene: TRBV6-6
len: 14
j_gene: TRBJ2-7
CDR3aa: CASSYSGAVTGQYF

v_gene: TRBV6-1
len: 15
j_gene: TRBJ1-2
CDR3aa: CASSPGTGGFNGYTF

v_gene: TRBV2
len: 16
j_gene: TRBJ1-5
CDR3aa: CASSVYSGSSNQPQHF

v_gene: TRBV6-1
len: 13
j_gene: TRBJ1-1
CDR3aa: CASRRGQLAEAFF

v_gene: TRBV5-6
len: 14
j_gene: TRBJ2-3
CDR3aa: CASTREGHGDTQYF

v_gene: TRBV27
len: 14
j_gene: TRBJ2-7
CDR3aa: CASSSDRRPYEQYF

v_gene: TRBV15
len: 13
j_gene: TRBJ2-7
CDR3aa: CATSRQDSYEQYF

v_gene: TRBV7-2
len: 14
j_gene: TRBJ2-3
CDR3aa: CASSPGLATDTQYF

v_gene: TRBV28
len: 13
j_gene: TRBJ2-7
CDR3aa: CASSFASGRLESF